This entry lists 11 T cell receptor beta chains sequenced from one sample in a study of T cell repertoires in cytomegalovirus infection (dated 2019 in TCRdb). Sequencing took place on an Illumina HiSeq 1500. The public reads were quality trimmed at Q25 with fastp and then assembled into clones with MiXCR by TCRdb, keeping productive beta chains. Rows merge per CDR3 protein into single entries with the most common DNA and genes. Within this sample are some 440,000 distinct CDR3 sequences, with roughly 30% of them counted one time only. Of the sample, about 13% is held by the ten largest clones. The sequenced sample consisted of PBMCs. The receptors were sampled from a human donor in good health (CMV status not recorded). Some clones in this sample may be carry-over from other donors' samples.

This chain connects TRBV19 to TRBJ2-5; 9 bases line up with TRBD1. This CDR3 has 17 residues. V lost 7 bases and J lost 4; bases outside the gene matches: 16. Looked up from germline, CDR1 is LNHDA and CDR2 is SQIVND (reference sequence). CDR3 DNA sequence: TGTGCCAGTAATACAGGGGGCTCGCGGGGGCCGTTAGAGACCCAGTACTTC. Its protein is CASNTGGSRGPLETQYF.

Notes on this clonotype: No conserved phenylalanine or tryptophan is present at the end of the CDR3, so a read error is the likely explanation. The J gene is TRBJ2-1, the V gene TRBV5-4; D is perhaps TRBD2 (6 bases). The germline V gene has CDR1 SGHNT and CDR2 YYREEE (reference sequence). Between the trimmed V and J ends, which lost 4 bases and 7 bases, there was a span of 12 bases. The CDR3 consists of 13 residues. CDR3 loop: CASSLTSKNEQFY. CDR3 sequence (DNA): TGTGCCAGCAGCCTGACTAGTAAGAATGAGCAGTTCTAC.

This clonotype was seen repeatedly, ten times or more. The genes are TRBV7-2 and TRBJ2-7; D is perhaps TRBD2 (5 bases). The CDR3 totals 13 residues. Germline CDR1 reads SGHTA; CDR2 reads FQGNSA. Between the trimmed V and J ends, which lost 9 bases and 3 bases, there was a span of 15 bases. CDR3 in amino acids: CASKGSGNYEQYF. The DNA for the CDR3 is TGTGCCAGTAAAGGTTCGGGAAACTACGAGCAGTACTTC.

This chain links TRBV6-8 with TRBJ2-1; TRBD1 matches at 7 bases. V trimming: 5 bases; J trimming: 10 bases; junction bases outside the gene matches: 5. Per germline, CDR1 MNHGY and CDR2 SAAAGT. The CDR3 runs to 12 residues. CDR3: CASSTDRVEQFF. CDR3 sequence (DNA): TGTGCCAGCAGTACAGACAGGGTCGAGCAGTTCTTC.

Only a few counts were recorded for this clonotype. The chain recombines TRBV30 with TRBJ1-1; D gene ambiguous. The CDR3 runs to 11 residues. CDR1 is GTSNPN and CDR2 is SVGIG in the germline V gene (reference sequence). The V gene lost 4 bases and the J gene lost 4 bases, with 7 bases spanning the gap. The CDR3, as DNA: TGTGCCTGGATGTTGGGCACTGAAGCTTTCTTT. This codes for CAWMLGTEAFF.

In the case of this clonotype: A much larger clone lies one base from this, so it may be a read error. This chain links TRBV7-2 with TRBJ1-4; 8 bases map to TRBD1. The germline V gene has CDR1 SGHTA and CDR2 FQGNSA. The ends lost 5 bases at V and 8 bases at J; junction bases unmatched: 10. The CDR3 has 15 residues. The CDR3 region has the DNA TGTGCCAGCAGCCACATCACAGGGGGTAGGGAAAAACTGTTTTTT. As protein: CASSHITGGREKLFF.

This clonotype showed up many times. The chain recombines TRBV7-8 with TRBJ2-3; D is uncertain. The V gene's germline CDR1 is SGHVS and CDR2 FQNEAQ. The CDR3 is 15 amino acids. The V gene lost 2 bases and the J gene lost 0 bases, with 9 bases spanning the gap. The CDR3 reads CASSLKVGSTDTQYF. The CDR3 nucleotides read TGTGCCAGCAGCTTAAAGGTCGGAAGCACAGATACGCAGTATTTT.

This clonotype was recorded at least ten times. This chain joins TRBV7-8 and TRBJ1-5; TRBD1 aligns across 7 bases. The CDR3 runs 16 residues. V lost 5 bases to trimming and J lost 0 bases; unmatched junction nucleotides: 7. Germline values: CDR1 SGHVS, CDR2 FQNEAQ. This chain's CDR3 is CASSTKTGNSNQPQHF. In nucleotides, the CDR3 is TGTGCCAGCAGCACAAAGACAGGGAATAGCAATCAGCCCCAGCATTTT. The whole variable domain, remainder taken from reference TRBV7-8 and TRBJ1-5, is GAGVSQSPRYKVAKRGQDVALRCDPISGHVSLFWYQQALGQGPEFLTYFQNEAQLDKSGLPSDRFFAERPEGSVSTLKIQRTQQEDSAVYLCASSTKTGNSNQPQHFGDGTRLSIL.

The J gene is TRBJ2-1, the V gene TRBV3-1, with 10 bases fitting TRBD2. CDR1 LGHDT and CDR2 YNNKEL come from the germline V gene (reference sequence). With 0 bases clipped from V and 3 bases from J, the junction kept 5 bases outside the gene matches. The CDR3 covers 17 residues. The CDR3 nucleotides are TGTGCCAGCAGCCAAGAGGGCCTAGCGGGGGTCTACAATGAGCAGTTCTTC. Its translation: CASSQEGLAGVYNEQFF.

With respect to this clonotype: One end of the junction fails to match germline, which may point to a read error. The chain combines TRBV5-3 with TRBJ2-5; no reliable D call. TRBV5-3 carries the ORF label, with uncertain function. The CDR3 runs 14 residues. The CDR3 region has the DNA TGTGCCAGCAGCTTGTTTGGGGTCCTAGAGACCCAGTACTTC. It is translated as CASSLFGVLETQYF.

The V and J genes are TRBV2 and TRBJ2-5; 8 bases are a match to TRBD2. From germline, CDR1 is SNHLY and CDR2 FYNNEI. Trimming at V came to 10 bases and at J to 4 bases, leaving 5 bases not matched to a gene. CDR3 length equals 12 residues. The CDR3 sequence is CATGGEAETQYF. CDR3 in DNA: TGTGCCACCGGGGGGGAGGCAGAGACCCAGTACTTC.